Presented here are 5 T cell receptor beta chains from one specimen sequenced in a study of PD-1 blockade in classical Hodgkin lymphoma. Assay used: immunoSEQ multiplex PCR; TCRdb lists only in-frame clones, some missing. The sample yields about 21,000 clones, under 80% seen once. All trial patients relapsed after autologous stem cell transplantation. Sequencing was performed on peripheral blood mononuclear cells (PBMCs), taken at baseline. The receptors stem from a human donor with classical Hodgkin lymphoma.

V is TRBV18 and J is TRBJ1-1, with a weak D call TRBD1 (6 bases). The V and J ends lost 3 bases and 0 bases respectively, with 11 bases between them. There are 15 residues in the CDR3. CDR1 and CDR2 from the germline V gene are KGHSH and LQKENI. In DNA form, the CDR3 reads TGTGCCAGCTCACCCCCAGGGGTGGTGAACACTGAAGCTTTCTTT. Translation: CASSPPGVVNTEAFF.

The chain has TRBV5-4 and TRBJ2-1, with D possibly matching TRBD2 (7 bases). The CDR3 has 15 residues. The V end was cut by 2 bases, the J end by 6 bases, with 15 bases between. CDR1 and CDR2 (germline): SGHNT, YYREEE (reference sequence). In DNA, the CDR3 is TGTGCCAGCAGCTTTATCCGGGGGGCGGGCAATGAGCAGTTCTTC. Translated: CASSFIRGAGNEQFF.

This clone has only one observation. This chain links TRBV11-2 with TRBJ1-1; 7 bases agree with TRBD1. Unmatched junction bases numbered 9, after V lost 4 bases and J lost 4 bases. Per the germline V gene, CDR1 is SGHAT and CDR2 is FQNNGV. The CDR3 loop spans 15 amino acids. CDR3 in DNA: TGTGCCAGCAGCTCTGAGATTGGGGACAGCACTGAAGCTTTCTTT. This codes for CASSSEIGDSTEAFF.

The chain links TRBV30 to TRBJ1-5, with D unresolved. Germline V gene lookup returns CDR1 GTSNPN and CDR2 SVGIG (reference sequence). CDR3 size: 15 residues. With 0 bases removed from V and 2 bases from J, the gap between germline ends came to 11 bases. The CDR3 here is CAWSVPNFGNQPQHF. The CDR3, as DNA: TGTGCCTGGAGTGTACCTAATTTTGGCAATCAGCCCCAGCATTTT.

The chain uses TRBV18 and TRBJ2-7, with 9 bases aligning to TRBD1. CDR1 and CDR2 from the germline V gene are KGHSH and LQKENI. This CDR3 contains 15 residues. The trim removed 3 bases at V and 4 bases at J, leaving 7 bases unmatched. The CDR3 DNA sequence: TGTGCCAGCTCACCGATACCGGGACAGGGTTACGAGCAGTACTTC. Translating it yields CASSPIPGQGYEQYF.